The rows below give T cell receptor beta chains drawn from one sample of a study of blood T cell repertoires in COVID-19. The data were produced by immunoSEQ multiplex PCR, yet TCRdb's version contains in-frame clones alone and is incomplete. The table includes a few hundred thousand clones, 75% to 90% detected once. The sample comprised PBMCs or T cells enriched from blood (not recorded which). These receptors were taken from a man aged 18 to 35 who had recovered from COVID-19. CDR3s include the opening cysteine and the closing phenylalanine or tryptophan. A D gene is named only where the DNA matches it firmly. Size is stated for part of the rows, as once, few or many counts, or as a class when the clone is expanded.

v_gene	abundance	d_gene	j_gene	CDR3nt	CDR3aa
TRBV28	-	TRBD1	TRBJ2-2	TGTGCCAGCAGTCCACACGGACAGGGGAAAACCGGGGAGCTGTTTTTT	CASSPHGQGKTGELFF
TRBV7-6	-	-	TRBJ1-5	TGTGCCAGCAGTTTGGGGGGGGGAATCAATCAGCCCCAGCATTTT	CASSLGGGINQPQHF
TRBV19	-	TRBD1	TRBJ2-5	TGTGCCAGTAGCAACCCGGGACAGGGGAGAGAGACCCAGTACTTC	CASSNPGQGRETQYF
TRBV2	few	-	TRBJ1-2	TGTGCCAGCAGTGACAAGGGGGACATTTATCGTGGCTACACCTTC	CASSDKGDIYRGYTF
TRBV6-5	-	TRBD1	TRBJ1-1	TGTGCCAGCAGGGACAGGGGTGCTTTCTTT	CASRDRGAFF
TRBV5-6	few	-	TRBJ2-2	TGTGCCAGCAGCTTGGACAGTCTGTACACCGGGGAGCTGTTTTTT	CASSLDSLYTGELFF
TRBV7-9	once	-	TRBJ1-2	TGTGCCAGCAGCTTATCGGCTGGGGCAGTGTTTTTCTATGGCTACACCTTC	CASSLSAGAVFFYGYTF
TRBV5-1	-	-	TRBJ1-2	TGCGCCAGCAGATACAGGGTCCAGGACTATGGCTACACCTTC	CASRYRVQDYGYTF
TRBV28	once	-	TRBJ1-5	TGTGCCAGCAGTTTAGAGGTGTGGAGGGGCAATCAGCCCCAGCATTTT	CASSLEVWRGNQPQHF
TRBV23-1	-	-	TRBJ1-5	TGCGCCAGCAGTCAAAACAGGCTCAATCAGCCCCAGCATTTT	CASSQNRLNQPQHF
TRBV9	-	-	TRBJ1-1	TGTGCCAGCAGCGTAGAGGGGGTACCCCCCTTGGGCACTGAAGCTTTCTTT	CASSVEGVPPLGTEAFF
TRBV5-1	-	TRBD1	TRBJ1-5	TGCGCCAGCAGCTTGGTTACAGGGGATCAGCCCCAGCATTTT	CASSLVTGDQPQHF
TRBV4-1	-	-	TRBJ2-7	TGCGCCAGCGCCAGGGCCCCCCAGGAGGAGCAGTACTTC	CASARAPQEEQYF
TRBV12-3/TRBV12-4	-	-	TRBJ2-1	TGTGCCAGCAGTTTAAGGGGTGAGCAGTTCTTC	CASSLRGEQFF
TRBV11-2	-	TRBD2	TRBJ2-2	TGTGCCAGCAGCTTGGGACTAGCGGGGGGGCGGACCGGGGAGCTGTTTTTT	CASSLGLAGGRTGELFF
TRBV9	-	-	TRBJ1-5	TGTGCCAGCAGCGATTACGGGGGATTTTTGGATCAGCCCCAGCATTTT	CASSDYGGFLDQPQHF
TRBV6-1	-	-	TRBJ1-5	TGTGCCAGCAGTGAAAGCCAGGGGCGTGTTGGTCAGCCCCAGCATTTT	CASSESQGRVGQPQHF